This entry lists 20 T cell receptor beta chains sequenced from one sample in a study of tumor-infiltrating lymphocytes in primary liver carcinoma. Between roughly 17 and 33 mg of unsorted bulk tissue served as the source from which RNA and DNA were co-extracted. Starting from roughly 540 ng of total RNA, TCR beta cDNA was produced with a primer in the constant region. TCR beta libraries came from three nested multiplex PCR rounds using slightly modified ARM-PCR. TRBV1-TRBV30 forward and Cbeta reverse primers drove the first two roughly 10-cycle rounds. TCRdb independently ran MiXCR on the multiplex PCR reads; one entry per CDR3 protein. The data contain approximately 110,000 distinct CDR3 sequences, around 64% of them seen just once; the ten biggest clones take up approximately 8.9%. Sequenced: liver tumor tissue from sampling region 3. Specified subset: tumor region T3, left-lateral pole. The receptors shown here come from an older woman with primary liver carcinoma and hepatitis B virus infection.

This clonotype was counted a single time. Germline and junction disagree at one end, which may indicate a read error. The chain combines TRBV11-2 with TRBJ1-2; D unresolved. The CDR3 is made up of 13 amino acids. CDR1 and CDR2 (germline): SGHAT, FQNNGV. Here the CDR3 DNA reads TGTGCCAGCAGTTCCGGGAAGGGATATGACTACACCTTC. Protein: CASSSGKGYDYTF.

Notes on this clonotype: Sequence at one end of the junction differs from germline and may be a read error. The chain joins TRBV12-5 to TRBJ2-1; 7 nucleotides align to TRBD2. The germline V gene has CDR1 LGHNT and CDR2 FRNRAP. The CDR3 is 20 amino acids. The CDR3 DNA reads TGTGCTAGTGGTTCCATCCCGACTAGCCTCCCTCCGGTTTTTTACAATGGGCAGTTCTTC. Translation gives CASGSIPTSLPPVFYNGQFF.

On this clonotype: Germline and junction disagree at one end, which may indicate a read error. The V gene is TRBV11-2, the J gene TRBJ1-6; the D is unclear. CDR1 is SGHAT and CDR2 is FQNNGV in the germline V gene. The CDR3 extends over 13 amino acids. CDR3 coding DNA: TGTGCCAGCAGCCCTGTAATGAATTCACACCTCCACTTT. The encoded protein is CASSPVMNSHLHF.

The genes are TRBV6-6 and TRBJ1-2; no definite D call. CDR1 and CDR2 (germline): MNHNY, SVGAGI (reference sequence). The V gene lost 7 bases and the J gene lost 9 bases, with 15 bases spanning the gap. The CDR3 sequence is 12 residues long. The CDR3 nucleotides are TGTGCCAGCACTCCGTACGAGGAATGCTACACCTTC. The encoded protein is CASTPYEECYTF.

With regard to this clonotype: A junction end diverges from the germline sequence, so it may reflect a read error. J is TRBJ2-6 and V is TRBV28, with D perhaps being TRBD1 or TRBD2 (6 bases each). CDR3 length: 17 amino acids. Per germline, CDR1 MDHEN and CDR2 SYDVKM. CDR3 protein: CASRSDKSSWGASVLTF. In nucleotides, the CDR3 is TGTGCCAGCAGGTCTGACAAGTCCTCTTGGGGGGCCAGCGTCCTGACTTTC.

This clonotype occurred a few times. This may be a read error, as it is one base from a much larger clone. The chain uses TRBV4-1 and TRBJ2-7; D unclear. Trimming removed 0 bases at V and 6 bases at J, with 15 bases between. This CDR3 has 15 residues. Germline V CDR1 and CDR2: MGHRA, YSYEKL. The CDR3, as DNA: TGCGCCAGCAGCCAAGATCGTGGTGGCGTGGGCGAGCAGTACTTC. As protein: CASSQDRGGVGEQYF.

This clonotype was counted only a few times. The junction departs from the called germline gene at one end, perhaps through a read error. The V gene is TRBV12-3 or TRBV12-4, the J gene TRBJ1-5, with D unclear. The CDR3 has 15 amino acids. CDR3 protein: CASSGDIYRNQPQHF. The CDR3 bases are TGTGCCAGCAGCGGGGATATTTATAGAAATCAGCCCCAACATTTT.

This clonotype was found many times. This chain connects TRBV14 to TRBJ1-6; 8 bases line up with TRBD1. V was clipped by 2 bases and J by 6 bases; unmatched bases: 3. The length of the CDR3 is 15 residues. CDR1 and CDR2 from the germline V gene are SGHDN and FVKESK. CDR3: CASSQYGQGNSPLHF. The CDR3 DNA sequence: TGTGCCAGCAGCCAATACGGACAGGGTAATTCACCCCTCCACTTT. Full variable domain (remainder filled in from reference TRBV14 and TRBJ1-6): EAGVTQFPSHSVIEKGQTVTLRCDPISGHDNLYWYRRVMGKEIKFLLHFVKESKQDESGMPNNRFLAERTGGTYSTLKVQPAELEDSGVYFCASSQYGQGNSPLHFGNGTRLTVT.

The rearrangement uses TRBV5-5 and TRBJ1-2, with TRBD1 identical over 7 bases. Germline V gives CDR1 SGHKS, CDR2 YYEKEE (reference sequence). The V and J ends lost 7 bases and 0 bases, in that order; junction bases with no gene match: 9. This CDR3 comprises 15 residues. Here the CDR3 DNA reads TGTGCCAGCTGCTGGGACAGAAGAGCTAACTATGGCTACACCTTC. Translation gives CASCWDRRANYGYTF.

Details on this clonotype: A much more abundant neighbour one base away suggests this may be a read error. The chain is built from TRBV7-9 and TRBJ2-1; TRBD2 matches at 12 bases. Germline V gene lookup returns CDR1 SEHNR and CDR2 FQNEAQ (reference sequence). V lost 2 bases to trimming and J lost 8 bases; unmatched junction nucleotides: 4. This CDR3 contains 15 residues. Written as DNA, the CDR3 is TGTGCCAGCAGCTTAACTAGCGGGAGGTCCGATGAGCAGTTCTTC. It encodes CASSLTSGRSDEQFF.

This clonotype came up a few times. This may be a read error, as it is one base from a much larger clone. The chain uses TRBV4-1 and TRBJ2-7; D could derive from TRBD1 or TRBD2 (6 bases each). V lost 0 bases and J 2 bases, leaving 11 bases between the germline ends. CDR1 MGHRA and CDR2 YSYEKL come from the germline V gene. The CDR3 runs 15 residues. Written as DNA, the CDR3 is TGCGCCAGCAGCCAAGATCGGAGGGGGACCTACGAGCAGTACTTC. Translation gives CASSQDRRGTYEQYF.

About this clonotype: The junction shows a germline mismatch at one end, possibly a read error. The chain is built from TRBV12-3 or TRBV12-4 and TRBJ2-1, with D perhaps matching TRBD2 (5 bases). This CDR3 spans 15 amino acids. Here the CDR3 reads CASSLGADGYNEKFF. CDR3 nucleotides: TGTGCCAGCAGTTTGGGAGCGGATGGGTACAATGAGAAGTTCTTC.

This clonotype was detected many times. The V gene is TRBV12-3 or TRBV12-4, the J gene TRBJ2-6; TRBD1 aligns across 7 bases. This CDR3 region has 16 residues. J was trimmed by 2 bases and V by 0 bases; bases with no gene match: 1. CDR3 amino acids: CASSLATGTGANVLTF. The CDR3 nucleotides read TGTGCCAGCAGTTTAGCGACAGGGACTGGGGCCAACGTCCTGACTTTC.

Ten or more counts support this clonotype. The chain is built from TRBV29-1 and TRBJ2-1; tentative D call: TRBD2 (6 bases). The germline V gene has CDR1 SQVTM and CDR2 ANQGSEA. Trimming left V 7 bases short and J 4 bases short, with 14 bases between. CDR3 length equals 13 residues. The CDR3 region has the DNA TGCAGCGCCCGGAGGGCCAGTTACAATGAGCAGTTCTTC. This sequence encodes CSARRASYNEQFF.

Comments on this clonotype: The junction and the germline gene differ at one end; a read error may be behind it. The chain couples TRBV11-2 to TRBJ2-3; a weak D match, TRBD2 (6 bases). From germline, CDR1 is SGHAT and CDR2 FQNNGV. This CDR3 is built from 14 residues. The CDR3 region is CASSMGLLTETQYF. In nucleotides, the CDR3 is TGTGCCAGCAGCATGGGACTTCTCACAGAAACGCAGTATTTT.

This rearrangement joins TRBV21-1 to TRBJ2-4; the listed D gene, TRBD2, was not tested against the DNA. TRBV21-1 represents a pseudogene. The CDR3 consists of 16 residues. The CDR3 here is CALQPDKAGDHSFQDF. In DNA form, the CDR3 reads TGTGCCCTCCAGCCAGATAAGGCGGGAGATCACTCTTTTCAGGACTTC.

This rearrangement joins TRBV11-2 to TRBJ2-2; D possibly corresponds to TRBD1 (6 bases). This CDR3 comprises 15 residues. Germline values: CDR1 SGHAT, CDR2 FQNNGV. Trimming removed 0 bases at V and 7 bases at J, with 12 bases between. CDR3 nucleotide sequence: TGTGCCAGCAGCTTAGAGTCAGGGGCGTACGGGGAGCTGTTTTTT. Its translation is CASSLESGAYGELFF.

Concerning this clonotype itself: The junction departs from the called germline gene at one end, perhaps through a read error. The chain has TRBV29-1 and TRBJ1-1, with D unresolved. Germline V gene data show CDR1 as SQVTM and CDR2 as ANQGSEA. The CDR3 loop spans 13 amino acids. The CDR3 nucleotides read TGTAGCGTTGCGGCCCTAACGGCCACTGAAGCTTTCTTT. It translates to CSVAALTATEAFF.

This clonotype was seen only once. A much larger clone lies one base from this, so it may be a read error. The CDR3 coding sequence is TGCGCCGGCAGCCCGACCGGTAACGAAAAACTGTTTTTT. Its protein product is CAGSPTGNEKLFF. The chain employs TRBV5-1 and TRBJ1-4; D unclear. Germline assignment: CDR1 SGHRS and CDR2 YFSETQ. CDR3 size: 13 residues. The whole variable domain, filled in from reference TRBV5-1 and TRBJ1-4, reads KAGVTQTPRYLIKTRGQQVTLSCSPISGHRSVSWYQQTPGQGLQFLFEYFSETQRNKGNFPGRFSGRQFSNSRSEMNVSTLELGDSALYLCAGSPTGNEKLFFGSGTQLSVL.

In its sample, this clonotype was seen many times. This chain joins TRBV6-6 and TRBJ1-4; TRBD1 matches at 7 bases. Losses at the gene ends were 4 bases for V and 0 bases for J; bases not matched to a gene: 8. CDR1 and CDR2 from the germline V gene are MNHNY and SVGAGI (reference sequence). This CDR3 comprises 17 residues. The CDR3 region is CASSSSGGGATNEKLFF. CDR3 DNA sequence: TGTGCCAGCAGTTCTTCAGGGGGGGGTGCAACTAATGAAAAACTGTTTTTT.